This T cell receptor beta chain originates from a study of blood T cell repertoires in COVID-19 (dated by TCRdb to the early 2020s). Some background on the complete study: Samples covering the acute and convalescent phases of COVID-19 were provided by collaborators in the United States, Italy and Spain. The prospective study material was composed of cDNA or gDNA derived from T cells, B-cell-depleted T cells, or PBMCs. Where available, HLA class I and class II types were taken from metadata supplied by the sample provider and were not determined by assay-based typing. The samples were drawn from two sources: the first 160 participants of the ongoing ImmuneRACE study, and over 950 subjects contributed by 6 global collaborators. A de-identified subject ID, COVID-19 status, age in years and sex were almost always included in the sample metadata. Deeply sampled blood TCRbeta repertoires from subjects exposed to, actively infected with, or recovered from COVID-19 were included in the dataset. A freely available public database, intended as a resource for researchers studying the immune response to SARS-CoV-2, is where the repertoires were released. Study-wide conclusions, independent of this receptor: Clinical and demographic metadata were provided uncurated, with the amount varying by source and participant.

In the prospective study, participants were about 18 to 89 years old, resided in around 25 geographic areas of the United States, and were enrolled through a virtual design. To assign participants to cohorts, the prospective study relied on clinical history that participants themselves reported in a screening survey and a study questionnaire. In the prospective study, mobile phlebotomists collected whole blood, serum and a nasopharyngeal or oropharyngeal swab from each participant. Over a roughly 2-month period, participants in the prospective study had the option of providing additional blood draws and questionnaires. Blood samples from the prospective study were shipped frozen or at room temperature prior to DNA extraction. With respect to this clone: The specificity of this receptor is unknown. No base quality information exists; no much larger clone differs at one position.

TCRbeta CDR3 regions were amplified from genomic DNA by means of the immunoSEQ Assay, a bias-controlled multiplex PCR. The original methods were these. Within the assay, amplification of reference gene primers was used to estimate how many nucleated cells each sample contained. Sequence reads were collapsed and filtered to measure the absolute abundance of every unique TCRbeta CDR3 rearrangement. For each sample, productive Simpson clonality was calculated by taking the square root of Simpson's diversity index across productive rearrangements. In its TCRdb copy, this immuneACCESS table keeps in-frame sequences only and misses some clones. Where compared with another copy, unresolved V genes explain less than half of these, and the others have no known cause. V, J and clone size derive from that table, while D and trimming were established from the DNA sequence. This sample has roughly 240,000 clones in its table, and 70% to 90% of those were observed once. The top ten clones comprise roughly 2.3% of the sample.

Including the terminal cysteine and phenylalanine, the CDR3 comprises 14 residues. Of all the DNA, just the CDR3 is kept, 42 bases in frame from base 1. Trimming accounts for 5 bases at V and 5 bases at J, while the number of junction bases matched to no gene is 8. Sequences SGHTA (CDR1) and FQGNSA (CDR2) are obtained from the germline V gene. The material sequenced was PBMCs or T cells enriched from blood (not recorded which). Here the chain combines TRBV7-2 and TRBJ1-2, and 7 junctional nucleotides match TRBD1. The source is a woman between 35 and 50 years old with acute COVID-19. The DNA sequence is given as TGTGCCAGCAGCCAAGGACAGGTTGGGTATGGCTACACCTTC. Its protein is CASSQGQVGYGYTF. Reference TRBV7-2 and TRBJ1-2 proteins supply the regions before and after the CDR3; the full variable domain is: GAGVSQSPSNKVTEKGKDVELRCDPISGHTALYWYRQSLGQGLEFLIYFQGNSAPDKSGLPSDRFSAERTGGSVSTLTIQRTQQEDSAVYLCASSQGQVGYGYTFGSGTRLTVV.